This TCR beta chain was found in a study of vaccination and CD4 T cells after COVID-19. Study summary: The study collected post-vaccine samples a median about 73 days after dose two, with a range of 14 to 241. Investigators stimulated cells with overlapping spike peptides drawn from SARS-CoV-2, HCoV-NL63, HCoV-OC43 and HCoV-229E.

The time point here: late sampling 161 to 241 days after vaccination in three convalescent patients. Treatment given: roughly ten-day PBMC culture with coronavirus spike peptide pools or control peptides (ViraFEST assay). ViraFEST used peptide pools to expand antigen-specific T cells and subsequently sequenced their TCRs. Researchers used the Oncomine TCR Beta short-read assay to sequence DNA from cultured CD4+ T cells. Genomic DNA was drawn out of CD4+ T cells grown in culture. TCRdb fed the PCR reads into MiXCR, producing one record per CDR3 protein. The table has about 21,000 distinct CDR3 sequences, 46% seen once; the top ten hold approximately 13%. Details on this clonotype: The target antigen is unknown.

This receptor was identified in a human donor who had recovered from COVID-19. This material consisted of CD4+ T cells from blood, cultured in vitro, taken about 7 months after SARS-CoV-2 vaccination.

Written as DNA, the CDR3 is TGTGCCAGCTCGCTCATTTTAACCCACGAGCAGTACTTC. This codes for CASSLILTHEQYF. The genes are TRBV7-9 and TRBJ2-7; D ambiguous. Germline values: CDR1 SEHNR, CDR2 FQNEAQ (reference sequence). The CDR3 covers 13 residues. Trimming pared 8 bases from V and 5 bases from J, leaving 16 bases between.